Listed here are 18 T cell receptor beta chains from one sample, sequenced in a study of CD8+CD57+ T cells in acquired aplastic anemia. Flow cytometry had shown expanded CD8+CD57+ cells in the patients chosen for sequencing. Both TCR beta VDJ combination and CDR3 sequence profiling were carried out. Genomic DNA was the template for this profiling. Using its own MiXCR run on the reads, TCRdb lists one record per CDR3 protein. The table has roughly 290,000 distinct CDR3 sequences, roughly 61% seen once. The sequenced sample was sorted CD4+, CD8+, or CD8+CD57+ T cells (not recorded which) from PBMCs. These TCRs come from a human donor with aplastic anemia.

V is TRBV6-5 and J is TRBJ2-3, with 8 bases identical to TRBD1. This CDR3 comprises 13 residues. V gave up 6 bases and J gave up 3 bases; unmatched junction bases: 2. Germline CDR1 reads MNHEY; CDR2 reads SVGAGI. As DNA, the CDR3 is TGTGCCAGCAGAGACAGGGGAACAGATACGCAGTATTTT. It encodes CASRDRGTDTQYF.

On this clonotype: The missing conserved phenylalanine or tryptophan at the end of this CDR3 makes a read error likely. The DNA is omitted, as the CDR3 cannot be located on it reliably, and the CDR3 follows TCRdb's listing. The chain employs TRBV19 and TRBJ1-4; the table names TRBD1, a call not compared with the DNA. Germline V lookup: CDR1 LNHDA, CDR2 SQIVND (reference sequence). The CDR3 numbers 10 amino acids, ends counted. CDR3 loop: CASSRQGVVY.

The rearrangement links TRBV7-2 to TRBJ1-3; D possibly corresponds to TRBD1 (5 bases). V shed 5 bases and J shed 9 bases, with 17 bases lying between them. The CDR3 is made up of 14 amino acids. Germline CDR1 is SGHTA and CDR2 is FQGNSA. The CDR3: CASSQDRGVPTIYF. The CDR3 DNA follows: TGTGCCAGCAGCCAAGACCGGGGGGTCCCCACCATATATTTT.

This clonotype came up a few times. The rearrangement links TRBV5-4 to TRBJ1-1, with D possibly being TRBD1 (5 bases). Germline V gene sequence: CDR1 SGHNT, CDR2 YYREEE (reference sequence). V was pared by 4 bases and J by 8 bases, with 9 bases between. The CDR3 is 11 amino acids. In nucleotides, the CDR3 is TGTGCCAGCAGCACAGAGGGGGAAGCTTTCTTT. It translates to CASSTEGEAFF.

The chain joins TRBV5-1 to TRBJ2-2, with no clear D. Germline values: CDR1 SGHRS, CDR2 YFSETQ. The CDR3 spans 15 residues. V lost 4 bases to trimming and J lost 1 base, with 11 bases between them. CDR3 in amino acids: CASSVTSGNTGELFF. DNA of the CDR3: TGCGCCAGCAGCGTTACGTCGGGGAACACCGGGGAGCTGTTTTTT.

Regarding this clonotype: The conserved final phenylalanine or tryptophan is absent from the CDR3, which likely points to a read error. The chain recombines TRBV5-1 with TRBJ2-1, with unresolved D. This CDR3 has 13 residues. CDR1 and CDR2 from the germline V gene are SGHRS and YFSETQ. V lost 0 bases and J lost 4, with 5 bases in between. CDR3 protein: CASSLARYNEQFS. For the CDR3, the DNA is TGCGCCAGCAGCTTGGCGCGTTACAATGAGCAGTTCTCC.

The chain uses TRBV10-3 and TRBJ2-1, with 9 positions matching TRBD1. The CDR3 length is 15 residues. V shed 4 bases and J 4 bases; nucleotides not matched to a gene: 5. Germline V gene sequence: CDR1 ENHRY, CDR2 SYGVKD. The CDR3 DNA reads TGTGCCATCAGTGTGGGGACAGGGTCATACAATGAGCAGTTCTTC. Translated, it gives CAISVGTGSYNEQFF.

This clonotype was found a few times. V usage is TRBV29-1 and J usage is TRBJ1-5; 11 bases line up with TRBD1. CDR1 SQVTM and CDR2 ANQGSEA come from the germline V gene. This CDR3 spans 13 amino acids. J was trimmed by 4 bases and V by 7 bases; bases with no gene match: 3. CDR3 loop: CSAGQGANQPQHF. CDR3 nucleotides: TGCAGCGCAGGACAGGGGGCAAATCAGCCCCAGCATTTT.

About this clonotype itself: A junction end diverges from the germline sequence, so it may reflect a read error. The chain links TRBV7-6 to TRBJ2-3; 8 bases map to TRBD2. CDR3 length: 16 residues. Germline V gene sequence: CDR1 SGHVS, CDR2 FNYEAQ. The CDR3 nucleotides are TGTGCCAGCACCCAAGGGAGTAGCGGGACCACAGATACGCGGTATTTT. Protein sequence: CASTQGSSGTTDTRYF.

The chain employs TRBV7-3 and TRBJ2-7; tentatively, D is TRBD1 (5 bases). Germline-derived CDR1 and CDR2 are SGHTA and FQGTGA. Trimming took off 4 bases at V and 4 bases at J, with 11 bases between the two ends. This CDR3 has 13 residues. CDR3: CASSSSRGYEQYF. Here the CDR3 DNA reads TGTGCCAGCAGCTCCTCTAGGGGTTACGAGCAGTACTTC. The entire variable domain, with the rest obtained from reference TRBV7-3 and TRBJ2-7, is as follows: GAGVSQTPSNKVTEKGKYVELRCDPISGHTALYWYRQSLGQGPEFLIYFQGTGAADDSGLPNDRFFAVRPEGSVSTLKIQRTERGDSAVYLCASSSSRGYEQYFGPGTRLTVT.

The chain joins TRBV9 to TRBJ2-7; a weak D match, TRBD2 (7 bases). Germline CDR1 and CDR2: SGDLS and YYNGEE. This CDR3 is built from 15 residues. The V end lost 3 bases, the J end lost 0 bases, and 13 bases lay between the germline ends. The CDR3 coding sequence is TGTGCCAGCAGCGAGGGGGGGGACTACTCCTACGAGCAGTACTTC. It codes for CASSEGGDYSYEQYF.

The count of this clonotype is one. The chain employs TRBV7-2 and TRBJ2-2, with TRBD2 as a possible D gene (5 bases). Germline CDR1 and CDR2: SGHTA and FQGNSA. The CDR3 runs to 11 residues. V was clipped by 5 bases and J by 10 bases, with 8 bases between them. The DNA for the CDR3 is TGTGCCAGCAGCCGAGGGTTGGAGCTGTTTTTT. Its translation: CASSRGLELFF.

The count of this clonotype is one. This chain links TRBV19 with TRBJ2-7; 9 bases agree with TRBD2. Germline CDR1 LNHDA, CDR2 SQIVND (reference sequence). V lost 1 base and J lost 5; bases outside the gene matches: 6. The CDR3 contains 15 residues. The CDR3 region has the DNA TGTGCCAGTAGTATAGGGGGACTAGCCGGCAACGAGCAGTACTTC. Translating it yields CASSIGGLAGNEQYF.

The sample holds one count of this clonotype. The J gene is TRBJ1-6, the V gene TRBV20-1; D is unclear. The CDR3 length is 15 residues. The V and J ends lost 0 bases and 2 bases respectively, with 8 bases between them. Germline assignment: CDR1 DFQATT and CDR2 SNEGSKA (reference sequence). In DNA, the CDR3 is TGCAGTGCTAGAGAGGCAGGAACCTATAATTCACCCCTCCACTTT. Translating gives CSAREAGTYNSPLHF.

The V call is TRBV19, the J call TRBJ2-7; 9 nucleotides align to TRBD2. CDR1 and CDR2 from the germline V gene are LNHDA and SQIVND (reference sequence). Trimming removed 0 bases from V and 7 bases from J; junction bases left unmatched: 13. The CDR3 is 17 residues long. This chain's CDR3 is CASSIDWRSGSLTEQYF. As DNA, the CDR3 is TGTGCCAGTAGTATAGATTGGCGTAGCGGGAGCCTCACAGAGCAGTACTTC.

This chain connects TRBV9 to TRBJ2-1, with a tentative D call TRBD1 (6 bases). The V gene lost 1 base and the J gene lost 9 bases, with 11 bases spanning the gap. Germline-derived CDR1 and CDR2 are SGDLS and YYNGEE. The CDR3 consists of 13 residues. The CDR3 nucleotides read TGTGCCAGCAGCGTACTGGGGGCGGGTGAGCAGTTCTTC. Residues: CASSVLGAGEQFF.

This clonotype was seen at least ten times. The chain uses TRBV19 and TRBJ2-4; 7 bases align to TRBD2. With V trimmed by 1 base and J by 6 bases, 3 bases remained unmatched. The germline V gene has CDR1 LNHDA and CDR2 SQIVND (reference sequence). The CDR3 is 14 amino acids. CDR3 DNA: TGTGCCAGTAGTATAGGGACTAGAGGAAACATTCAGTACTTC. Translation: CASSIGTRGNIQYF.

A word on this clonotype: A much larger clone lies one base from this, so it may be a read error. This chain connects TRBV3-1 to TRBJ2-3, with D possibly TRBD1 on 5 matching bases. The last part of the DNA fits TRBJ1-5 better; the J call may be wrong. The CDR3 sequence is 16 residues long. Germline V gene sequence: CDR1 LGHDT, CDR2 YNNKEL (reference sequence). Here the CDR3 reads CASSQIAGGFTDTQHF. The CDR3 region has the DNA TGTGCCAGCAGCCAAATAGCGGGGGGGTTCACAGATACGCAGCATTTT.